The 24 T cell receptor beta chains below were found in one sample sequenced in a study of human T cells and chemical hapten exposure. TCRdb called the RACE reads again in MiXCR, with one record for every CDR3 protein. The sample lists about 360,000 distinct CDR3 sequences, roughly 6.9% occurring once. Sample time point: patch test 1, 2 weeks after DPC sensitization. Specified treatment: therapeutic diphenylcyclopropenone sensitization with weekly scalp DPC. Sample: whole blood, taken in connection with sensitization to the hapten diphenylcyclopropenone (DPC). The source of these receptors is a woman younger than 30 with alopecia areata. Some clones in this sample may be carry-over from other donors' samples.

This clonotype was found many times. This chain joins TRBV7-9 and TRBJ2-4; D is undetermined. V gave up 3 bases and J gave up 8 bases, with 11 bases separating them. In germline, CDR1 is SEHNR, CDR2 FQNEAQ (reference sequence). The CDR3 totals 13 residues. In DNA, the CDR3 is TGTGCCAGCAGCTTTGGCCACAGCGACATTCAGTACTTC. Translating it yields CASSFGHSDIQYF.

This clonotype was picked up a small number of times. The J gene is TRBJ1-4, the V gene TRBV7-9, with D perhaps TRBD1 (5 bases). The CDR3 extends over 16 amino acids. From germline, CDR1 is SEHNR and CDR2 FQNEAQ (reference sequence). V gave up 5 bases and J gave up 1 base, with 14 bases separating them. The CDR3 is CASSHGGGRTNEKLFF. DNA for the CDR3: TGTGCCAGCAGCCACGGCGGGGGTCGAACTAATGAAAAACTGTTTTTT.

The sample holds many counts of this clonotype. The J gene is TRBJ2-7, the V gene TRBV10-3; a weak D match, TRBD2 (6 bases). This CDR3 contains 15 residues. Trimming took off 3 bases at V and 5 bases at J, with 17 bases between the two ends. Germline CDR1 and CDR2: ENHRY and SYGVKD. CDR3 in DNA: TGTGCCATCAGTGACCTAGCGAAAGGGAAGGACGAGCAGTACTTC. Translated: CAISDLAKGKDEQYF.

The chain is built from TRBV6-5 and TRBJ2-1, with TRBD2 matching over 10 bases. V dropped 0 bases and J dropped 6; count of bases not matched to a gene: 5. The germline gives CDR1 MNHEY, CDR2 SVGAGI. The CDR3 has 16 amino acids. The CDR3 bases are TGTGCCAGCAGTTACTCGGGCAGCGGGGGGGCCAATGAGCAGTTCTTC. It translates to CASSYSGSGGANEQFF.

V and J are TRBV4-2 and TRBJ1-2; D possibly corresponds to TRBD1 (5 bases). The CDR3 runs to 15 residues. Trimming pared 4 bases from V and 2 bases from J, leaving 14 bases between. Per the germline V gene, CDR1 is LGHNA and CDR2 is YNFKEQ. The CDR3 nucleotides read TGTGCCAGCAGCCGGTCCCCGACAGAAAACTATGGCTACACCTTC. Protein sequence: CASSRSPTENYGYTF.

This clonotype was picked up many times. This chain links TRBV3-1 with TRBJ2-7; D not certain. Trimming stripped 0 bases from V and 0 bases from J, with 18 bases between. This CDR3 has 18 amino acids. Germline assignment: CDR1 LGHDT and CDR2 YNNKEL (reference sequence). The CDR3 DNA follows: TGTGCCAGCAGCCAAGATCCCGTCGGACGCACGAGCTCCTACGAGCAGTACTTC. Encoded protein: CASSQDPVGRTSSYEQYF.

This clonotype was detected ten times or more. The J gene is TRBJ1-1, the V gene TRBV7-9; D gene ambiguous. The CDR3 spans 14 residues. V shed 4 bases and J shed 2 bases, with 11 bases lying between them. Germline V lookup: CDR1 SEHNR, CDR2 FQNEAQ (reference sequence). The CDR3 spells CASSSDPTNTEAFF. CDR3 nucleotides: TGTGCCAGCAGCTCGGACCCTACAAACACTGAAGCTTTCTTT.

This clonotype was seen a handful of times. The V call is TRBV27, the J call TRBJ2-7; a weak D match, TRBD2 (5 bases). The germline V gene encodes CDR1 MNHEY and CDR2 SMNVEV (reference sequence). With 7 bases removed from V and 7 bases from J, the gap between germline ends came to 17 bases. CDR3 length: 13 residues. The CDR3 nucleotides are TGTGCCAGCAAAGGACGGCTAGCTGGTGAGCAGTACTTC. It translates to CASKGRLAGEQYF.

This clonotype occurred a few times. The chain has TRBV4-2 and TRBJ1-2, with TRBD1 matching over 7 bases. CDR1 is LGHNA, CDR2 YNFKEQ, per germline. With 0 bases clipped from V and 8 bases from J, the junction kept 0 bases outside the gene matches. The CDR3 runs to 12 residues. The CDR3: CASSQEDRGYTF. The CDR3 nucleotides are TGTGCCAGCAGCCAAGAGGACAGGGGCTACACCTTC.

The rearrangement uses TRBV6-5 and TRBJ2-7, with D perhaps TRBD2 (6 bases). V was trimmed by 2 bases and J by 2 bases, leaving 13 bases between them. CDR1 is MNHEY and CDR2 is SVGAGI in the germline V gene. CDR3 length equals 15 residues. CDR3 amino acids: CASSYMRDGAYEQYF. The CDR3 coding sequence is TGTGCCAGCAGTTACATGCGGGACGGAGCCTACGAGCAGTACTTC.

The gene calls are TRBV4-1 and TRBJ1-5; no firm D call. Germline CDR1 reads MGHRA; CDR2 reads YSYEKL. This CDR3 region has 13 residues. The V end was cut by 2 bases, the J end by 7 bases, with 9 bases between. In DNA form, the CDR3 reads TGCGCCAGCAGCCAAAAAGTAGGACAGCCCCAGCATTTT. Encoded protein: CASSQKVGQPQHF.

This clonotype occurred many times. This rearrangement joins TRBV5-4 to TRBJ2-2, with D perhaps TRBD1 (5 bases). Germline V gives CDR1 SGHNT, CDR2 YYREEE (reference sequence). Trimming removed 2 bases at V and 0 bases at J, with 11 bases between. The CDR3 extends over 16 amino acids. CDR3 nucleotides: TGTGCCAGCAGCTTTAGGGGCTCAGCGAACACCGGGGAGCTGTTTTTT. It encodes CASSFRGSANTGELFF.

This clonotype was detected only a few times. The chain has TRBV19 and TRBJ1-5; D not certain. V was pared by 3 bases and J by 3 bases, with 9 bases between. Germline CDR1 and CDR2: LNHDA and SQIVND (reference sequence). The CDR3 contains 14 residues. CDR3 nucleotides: TGTGCCAGTAGTATTAACGCTTACAATCAGCCCCAGCATTTT. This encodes CASSINAYNQPQHF. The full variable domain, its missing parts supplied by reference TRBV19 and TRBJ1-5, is DGGITQSPKYLFRKEGQNVTLSCEQNLNHDAMYWYRQDPGQGLRLIYYSQIVNDFQKGDIAEGYSVSREKKESFPLTVTSAQKNPTAFYLCASSINAYNQPQHFGDGTRLSIL.

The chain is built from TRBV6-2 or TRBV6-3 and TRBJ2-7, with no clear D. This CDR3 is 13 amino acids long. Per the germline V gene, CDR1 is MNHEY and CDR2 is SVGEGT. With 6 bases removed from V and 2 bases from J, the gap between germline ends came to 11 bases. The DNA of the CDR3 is TGTGCCAGCAGGCCGGACCCTACCTACGAGCAGTACTTC. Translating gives CASRPDPTYEQYF.

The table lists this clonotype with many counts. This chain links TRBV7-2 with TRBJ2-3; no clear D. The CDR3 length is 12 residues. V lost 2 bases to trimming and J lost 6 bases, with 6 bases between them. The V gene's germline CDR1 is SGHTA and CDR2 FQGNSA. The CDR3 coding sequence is TGTGCCAGCAGCTTAACCTCGGATACGCAGTATTTT. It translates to CASSLTSDTQYF.

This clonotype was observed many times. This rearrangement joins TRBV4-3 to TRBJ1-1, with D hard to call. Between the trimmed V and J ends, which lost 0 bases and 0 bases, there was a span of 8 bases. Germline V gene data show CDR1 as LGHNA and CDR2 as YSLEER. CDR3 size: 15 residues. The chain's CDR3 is CASSQDVRVNTEAFF. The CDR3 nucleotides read TGCGCCAGCAGCCAAGATGTTCGGGTGAACACTGAAGCTTTCTTT.

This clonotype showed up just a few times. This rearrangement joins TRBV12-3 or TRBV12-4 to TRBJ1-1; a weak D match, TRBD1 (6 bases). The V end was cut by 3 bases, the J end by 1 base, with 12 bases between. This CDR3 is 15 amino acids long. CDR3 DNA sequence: TGTGCCAGCAGTTTCATGTGGGGGCAGAACACTGAAGCTTTCTTT. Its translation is CASSFMWGQNTEAFF.

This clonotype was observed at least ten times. CDR3 in DNA: TGTGCCAGCAGTGAAGTTACTACGGCCTACACCTTC. It yields the protein CASSEVTTAYTF. J is TRBJ1-2 and V is TRBV6-1; D is unresolved. The germline V gene encodes CDR1 MNHNS and CDR2 SASEGT. The CDR3 totals 12 residues. The V end lost 1 base, the J end lost 10 bases, and 10 bases lay between the germline ends.

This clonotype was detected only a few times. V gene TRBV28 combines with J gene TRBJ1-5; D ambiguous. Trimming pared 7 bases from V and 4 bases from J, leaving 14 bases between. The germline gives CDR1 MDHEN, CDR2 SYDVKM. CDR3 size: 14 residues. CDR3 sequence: CASNKNMFNQPQHF. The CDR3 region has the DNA TGTGCCAGCAATAAAAACATGTTTAATCAGCCCCAGCATTTT.

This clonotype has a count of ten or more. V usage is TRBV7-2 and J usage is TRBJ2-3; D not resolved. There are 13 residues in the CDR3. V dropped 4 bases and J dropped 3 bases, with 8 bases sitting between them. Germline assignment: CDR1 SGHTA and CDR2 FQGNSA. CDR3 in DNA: TGTGCCAGCAGCTCCCGAGCGACAGATACGCAGTATTTT. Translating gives CASSSRATDTQYF. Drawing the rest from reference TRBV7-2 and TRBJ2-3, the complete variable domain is GAGVSQSPSNKVTEKGKDVELRCDPISGHTALYWYRQSLGQGLEFLIYFQGNSAPDKSGLPSDRFSAERTGGSVSTLTIQRTQQEDSAVYLCASSSRATDTQYFGPGTRLTVL.

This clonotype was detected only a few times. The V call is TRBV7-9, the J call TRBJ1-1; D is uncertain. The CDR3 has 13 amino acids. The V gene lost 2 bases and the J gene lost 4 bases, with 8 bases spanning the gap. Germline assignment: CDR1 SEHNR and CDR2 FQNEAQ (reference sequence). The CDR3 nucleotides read TGTGCCAGCAGCTTATTCGATGGCACTGAAGCTTTCTTT. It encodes CASSLFDGTEAFF. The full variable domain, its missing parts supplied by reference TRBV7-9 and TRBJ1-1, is DTGVSQNPRHKITKRGQNVTFRCDPISEHNRLYWYRQTLGQGPEFLTYFQNEAQLEKSRLLSDRFSAERPKGSFSTLEIQRTEQGDSAMYLCASSLFDGTEAFFGQGTRLTVV.

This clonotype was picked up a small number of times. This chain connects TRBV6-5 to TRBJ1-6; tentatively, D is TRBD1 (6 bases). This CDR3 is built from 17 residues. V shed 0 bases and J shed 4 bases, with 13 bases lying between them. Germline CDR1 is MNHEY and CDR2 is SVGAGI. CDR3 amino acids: CASSYSAGDIYNSPLHF. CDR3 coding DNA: TGTGCCAGCAGTTACTCAGCAGGGGATATTTATAATTCACCCCTCCACTTT.

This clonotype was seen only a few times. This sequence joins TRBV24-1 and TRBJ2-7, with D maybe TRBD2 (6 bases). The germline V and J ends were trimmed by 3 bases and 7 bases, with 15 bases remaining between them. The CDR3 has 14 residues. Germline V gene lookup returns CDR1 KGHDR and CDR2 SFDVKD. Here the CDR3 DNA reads TGTGCCACCAGTGATCATCGGGAGCCCCTAGAGCAGTACTTC. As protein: CATSDHREPLEQYF.

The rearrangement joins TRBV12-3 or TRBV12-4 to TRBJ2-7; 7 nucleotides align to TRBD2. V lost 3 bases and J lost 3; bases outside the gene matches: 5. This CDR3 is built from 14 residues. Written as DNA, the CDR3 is TGTGCCAGCAGTTTGTGGGGGGGAAACTACGAGCAGTACTTC. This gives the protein CASSLWGGNYEQYF.